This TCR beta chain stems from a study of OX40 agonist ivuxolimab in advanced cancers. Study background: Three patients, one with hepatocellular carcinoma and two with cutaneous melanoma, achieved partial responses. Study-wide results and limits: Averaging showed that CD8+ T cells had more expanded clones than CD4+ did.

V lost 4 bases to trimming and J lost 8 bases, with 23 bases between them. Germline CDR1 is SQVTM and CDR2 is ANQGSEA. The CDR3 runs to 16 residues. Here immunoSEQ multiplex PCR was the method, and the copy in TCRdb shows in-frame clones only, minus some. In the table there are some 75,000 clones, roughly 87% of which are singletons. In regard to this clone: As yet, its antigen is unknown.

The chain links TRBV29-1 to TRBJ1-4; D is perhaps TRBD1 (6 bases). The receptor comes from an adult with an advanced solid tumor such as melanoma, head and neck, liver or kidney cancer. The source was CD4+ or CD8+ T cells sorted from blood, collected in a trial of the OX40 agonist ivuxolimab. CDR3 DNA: TGCAGCGTTGGGGCCCCCAATGGACAGCGAGGGGAAAAACTGTTTTTT. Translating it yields CSVGAPNGQRGEKLFF.